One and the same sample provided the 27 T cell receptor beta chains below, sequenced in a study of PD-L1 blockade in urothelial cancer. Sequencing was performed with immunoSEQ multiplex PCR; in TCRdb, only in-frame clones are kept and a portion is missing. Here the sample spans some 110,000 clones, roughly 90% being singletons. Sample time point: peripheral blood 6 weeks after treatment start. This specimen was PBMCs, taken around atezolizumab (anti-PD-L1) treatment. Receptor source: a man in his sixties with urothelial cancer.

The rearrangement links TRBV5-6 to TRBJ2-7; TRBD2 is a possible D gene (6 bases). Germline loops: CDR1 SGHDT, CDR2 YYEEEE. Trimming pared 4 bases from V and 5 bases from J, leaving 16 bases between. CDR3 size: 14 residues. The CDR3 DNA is TGTGCCAGCAGCCCCCAGCGGGCCCCCCACGAGCAGTACTTC. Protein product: CASSPQRAPHEQYF.

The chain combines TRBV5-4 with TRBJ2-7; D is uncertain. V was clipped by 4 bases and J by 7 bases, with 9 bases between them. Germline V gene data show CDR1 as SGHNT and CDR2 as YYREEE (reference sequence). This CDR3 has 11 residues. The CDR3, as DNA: TGTGCCAGCAGCCCGGGTGGGGAGCAGTACTTC. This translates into CASSPGGEQYF.

The CDR3 reads CASTPTGANQPQHF. The CDR3 DNA reads as TGTGCCAGCACCCCGACAGGGGCTAATCAGCCCCAGCATTTT. The chain recombines TRBV6-1 with TRBJ1-5; 8 positions match TRBD1. Germline V gives CDR1 MNHNS, CDR2 SASEGT. Losses at the gene ends were 7 bases for V and 4 bases for J; bases not matched to a gene: 6. There are 14 residues in the CDR3.

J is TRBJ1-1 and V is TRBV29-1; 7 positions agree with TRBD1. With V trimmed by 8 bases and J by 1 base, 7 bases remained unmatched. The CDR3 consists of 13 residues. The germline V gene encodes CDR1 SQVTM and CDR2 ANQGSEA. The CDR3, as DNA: TGCAGCCCTTTTTGGACAGGGAACACTGAAGCTTTCTTT. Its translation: CSPFWTGNTEAFF.

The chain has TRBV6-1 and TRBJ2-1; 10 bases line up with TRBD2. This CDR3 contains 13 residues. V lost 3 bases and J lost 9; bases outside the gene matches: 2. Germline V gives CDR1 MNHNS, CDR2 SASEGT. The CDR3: CASSDVAGGEQFF. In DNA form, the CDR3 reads TGTGCCAGCAGTGACGTAGCGGGAGGTGAGCAGTTCTTC.

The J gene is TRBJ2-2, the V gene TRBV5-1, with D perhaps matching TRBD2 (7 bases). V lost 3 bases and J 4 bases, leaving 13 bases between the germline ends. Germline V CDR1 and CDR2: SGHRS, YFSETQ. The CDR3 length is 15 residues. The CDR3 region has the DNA TGCGCCAGCAGCTCCCAAGGGGGGGGCACCGGGGAGCTGTTTTTT. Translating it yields CASSSQGGGTGELFF.

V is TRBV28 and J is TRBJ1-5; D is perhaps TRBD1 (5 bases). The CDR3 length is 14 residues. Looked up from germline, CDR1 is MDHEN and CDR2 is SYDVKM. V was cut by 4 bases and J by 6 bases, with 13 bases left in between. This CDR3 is CASSSTHRIQPQHF. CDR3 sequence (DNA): TGTGCCAGCAGTTCTACGCACAGGATTCAGCCCCAGCATTTT.

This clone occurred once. As DNA, the CDR3 is TGTGCCAGCAGCCGGGGACTAGCGGGAGAGAAGGAGACCCAGTACTTC. This encodes CASSRGLAGEKETQYF. This chain connects TRBV11-2 to TRBJ2-5; TRBD2 agrees at 14 bases. The V segment lost 5 bases and the J segment 5 bases; nucleotides outside the gene matches: 7. The CDR3 loop spans 16 amino acids. CDR1 and CDR2 (germline): SGHAT, FQNNGV.

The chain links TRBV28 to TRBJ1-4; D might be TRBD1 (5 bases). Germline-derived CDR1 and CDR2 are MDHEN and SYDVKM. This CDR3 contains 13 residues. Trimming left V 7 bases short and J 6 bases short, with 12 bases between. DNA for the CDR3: TGTGCCAGCAAAAGAGGGGAGGATGAAAAACTGTTTTTT. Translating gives CASKRGEDEKLFF.

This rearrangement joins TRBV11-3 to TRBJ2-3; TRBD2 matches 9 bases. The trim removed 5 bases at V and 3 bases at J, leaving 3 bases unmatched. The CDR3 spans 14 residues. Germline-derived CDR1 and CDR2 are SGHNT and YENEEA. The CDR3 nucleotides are TGTGCCAGCAGCCTTAGCGGGAGTACAGATACGCAGTATTTT. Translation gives CASSLSGSTDTQYF.

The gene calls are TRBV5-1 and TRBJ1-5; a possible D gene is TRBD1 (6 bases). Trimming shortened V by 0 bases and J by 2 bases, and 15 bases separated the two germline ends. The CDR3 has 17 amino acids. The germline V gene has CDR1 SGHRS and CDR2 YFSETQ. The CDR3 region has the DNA TGCGCCAGCAGCTTGGGCGGGGGCAGTAACGGCAATCAGCCCCAGCATTTT. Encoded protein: CASSLGGGSNGNQPQHF.

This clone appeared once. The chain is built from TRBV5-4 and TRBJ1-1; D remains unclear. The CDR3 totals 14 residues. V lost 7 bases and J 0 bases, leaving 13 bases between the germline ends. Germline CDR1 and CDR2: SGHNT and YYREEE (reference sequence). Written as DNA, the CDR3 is TGTGCCAGCTCAGAGGGTCAGATGAACACTGAAGCTTTCTTT. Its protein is CASSEGQMNTEAFF.

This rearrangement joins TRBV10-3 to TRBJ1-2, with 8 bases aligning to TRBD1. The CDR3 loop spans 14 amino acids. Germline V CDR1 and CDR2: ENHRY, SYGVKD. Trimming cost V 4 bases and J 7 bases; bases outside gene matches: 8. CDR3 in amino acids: CAISGRTGRGGYTF. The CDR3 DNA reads TGTGCCATCAGTGGAAGGACAGGGAGGGGTGGCTACACCTTC.

Here the CDR3 DNA reads TGTGCCATCAGTGAAGGTCTGACTAGCGGGGGGGCGTATGAGCAGTTCTTC. The encoded protein is CAISEGLTSGGAYEQFF. This chain uses TRBV10-3 with TRBJ2-1, with 14 nucleotides matching TRBD2. Germline CDR1 ENHRY, CDR2 SYGVKD. The CDR3 loop spans 17 amino acids. V was pared by 3 bases and J by 8 bases, with 9 bases of the junction left unmatched.

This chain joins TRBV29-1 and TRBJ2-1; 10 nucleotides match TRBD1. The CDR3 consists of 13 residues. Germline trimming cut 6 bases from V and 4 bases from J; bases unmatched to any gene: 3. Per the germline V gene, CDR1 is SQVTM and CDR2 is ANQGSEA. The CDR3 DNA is TGCAGCGTCTCGGGACAGGGGTACAATGAGCAGTTCTTC. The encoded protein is CSVSGQGYNEQFF.

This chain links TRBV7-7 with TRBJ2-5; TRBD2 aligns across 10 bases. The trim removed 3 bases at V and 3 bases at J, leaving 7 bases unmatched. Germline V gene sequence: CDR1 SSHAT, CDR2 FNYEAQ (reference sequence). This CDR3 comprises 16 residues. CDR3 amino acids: CASSFIFGLAEETQYF. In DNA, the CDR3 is TGTGCCAGCAGCTTCATTTTCGGACTAGCGGAAGAGACCCAGTACTTC. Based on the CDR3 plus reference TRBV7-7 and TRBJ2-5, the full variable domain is GAGVSQSPRYKVTKRGQDVTLRCDPISSHATLYWYQQALGQGPEFLTYFNYEAQPDKSGLPSDRFSAERPEGSISTLTIQRTEQRDSAMYRCASSFIFGLAEETQYFGPGTRLLVL.

In nucleotides, the CDR3 is TGTGCCAGCAGCTTAGAACGTGTGGGGCGGACAAATCAGCCCCAGCATTTT. This gives the protein CASSLERVGRTNQPQHF. The gene calls are TRBV7-9 and TRBJ1-5, with D possibly TRBD1 on 5 matching bases. Between the trimmed V and J ends, which lost 1 base and 4 bases, there was a span of 17 bases. CDR1 and CDR2 (germline): SEHNR, FQNEAQ (reference sequence). This CDR3 contains 17 residues.

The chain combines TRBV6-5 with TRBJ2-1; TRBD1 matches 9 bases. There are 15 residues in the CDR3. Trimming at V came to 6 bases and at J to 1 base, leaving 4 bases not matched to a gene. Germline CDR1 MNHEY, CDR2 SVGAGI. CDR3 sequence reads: CASSPGTGSYNEQFF. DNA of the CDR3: TGTGCCAGCAGCCCCGGGACAGGGTCCTACAATGAGCAGTTCTTC.

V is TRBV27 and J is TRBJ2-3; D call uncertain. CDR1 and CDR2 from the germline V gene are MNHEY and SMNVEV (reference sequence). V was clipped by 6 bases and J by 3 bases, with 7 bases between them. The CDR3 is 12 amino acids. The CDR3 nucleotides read TGTGCCAGCAGAATCCTAACAGATACGCAGTATTTT. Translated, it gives CASRILTDTQYF.

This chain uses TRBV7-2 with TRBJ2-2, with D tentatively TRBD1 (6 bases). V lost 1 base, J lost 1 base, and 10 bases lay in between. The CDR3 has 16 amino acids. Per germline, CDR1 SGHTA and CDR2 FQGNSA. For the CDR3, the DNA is TGTGCCAGCAGCTTAGTTGGGGGCGGGAACACCGGGGAGCTGTTTTTT. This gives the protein CASSLVGGGNTGELFF.

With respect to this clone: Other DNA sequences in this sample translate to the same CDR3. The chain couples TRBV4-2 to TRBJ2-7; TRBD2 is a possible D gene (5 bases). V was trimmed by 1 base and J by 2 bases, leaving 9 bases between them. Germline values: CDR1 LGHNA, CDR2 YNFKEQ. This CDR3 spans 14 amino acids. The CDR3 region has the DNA TGTGCCAGCAGCCAAGGGAGCGGCCCCTACGAGCAGTACTTC. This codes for CASSQGSGPYEQYF.

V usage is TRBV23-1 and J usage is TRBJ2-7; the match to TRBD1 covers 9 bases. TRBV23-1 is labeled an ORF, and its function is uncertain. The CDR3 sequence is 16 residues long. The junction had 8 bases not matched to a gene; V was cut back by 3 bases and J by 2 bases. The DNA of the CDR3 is TGCGCCAGCAGTCACCCGCCGGGACAGGGCGCCTACGAGCAGTACTTC. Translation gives CASSHPPGQGAYEQYF.

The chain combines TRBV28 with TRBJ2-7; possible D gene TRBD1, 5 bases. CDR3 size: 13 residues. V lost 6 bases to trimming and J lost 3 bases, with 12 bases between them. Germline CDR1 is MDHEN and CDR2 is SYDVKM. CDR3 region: CASSPGPSYEQYF. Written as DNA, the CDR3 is TGTGCCAGCAGCCCAGGGCCCAGCTACGAGCAGTACTTC.

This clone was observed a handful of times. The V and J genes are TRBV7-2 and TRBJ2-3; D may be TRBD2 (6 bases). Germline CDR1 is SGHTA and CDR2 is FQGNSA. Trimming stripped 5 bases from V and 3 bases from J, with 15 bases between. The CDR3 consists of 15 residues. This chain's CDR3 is CASSPGLARTDTQYF. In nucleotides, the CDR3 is TGTGCCAGCAGCCCGGGGCTAGCGCGTACAGATACGCAGTATTTT.

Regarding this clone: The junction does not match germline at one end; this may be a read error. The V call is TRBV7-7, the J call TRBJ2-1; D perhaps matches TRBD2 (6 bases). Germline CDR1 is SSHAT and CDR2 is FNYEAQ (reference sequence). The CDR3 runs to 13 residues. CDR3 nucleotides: TGTGCTAGCAGCTTAGGTGCGGGATTTGAGCAGTTCTTC. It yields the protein CASSLGAGFEQFF.

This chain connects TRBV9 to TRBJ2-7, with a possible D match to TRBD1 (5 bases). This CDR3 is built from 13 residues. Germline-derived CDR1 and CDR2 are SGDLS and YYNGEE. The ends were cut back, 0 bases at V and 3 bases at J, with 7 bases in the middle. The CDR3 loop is CASSVADSYEQYF. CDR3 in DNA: TGTGCCAGCAGCGTAGCCGACAGCTACGAGCAGTACTTC.

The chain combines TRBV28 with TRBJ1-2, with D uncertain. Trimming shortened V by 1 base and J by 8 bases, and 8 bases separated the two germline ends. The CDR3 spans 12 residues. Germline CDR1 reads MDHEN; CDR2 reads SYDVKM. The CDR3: CASSLFLSGYTF. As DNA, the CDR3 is TGTGCCAGCAGTTTATTCTTGTCCGGCTACACCTTC.